This T cell receptor beta chain was retrieved from a study of multiple sclerosis patients with progressive multifocal leukoencephalopathy. The study's findings and limits: Expanded clones at PML onset predated and persisted through natalizumab therapy. Preferential TRBV-TRBJ pairings or common gene usage were not detected at PML. In most PML patients, TRB repertoires appeared less diverse by entropy.

Only in-frame clones appear in the TCRdb table, and some are missing; sequencing was by immunoSEQ multiplex PCR. The sample includes tens of thousands of clones, around 92% of them seen just once. Germline lookup yields CDR1 SNHLY and CDR2 FYNNEI. V lost 6 bases, J lost 6 bases, and 7 bases stayed unmatched. The CDR3 runs 14 residues. As to this clone: The antigen is not known.

Stated time point: more than 5 months of natalizumab therapy. Every listed patient previously received interferon beta; all PML patients were women. The clonotype comes from a human donor with multiple sclerosis. Here the sequenced sample was PBMCs, taken from a patient treated with natalizumab. V usage is TRBV2 and J usage is TRBJ2-2; 7 bases fit TRBD1. Here the CDR3 reads CASRETGIAGELFF. The DNA of the CDR3 is TGTGCCAGCAGAGAGACAGGGATCGCCGGGGAGCTGTTTTTT.